The present T cell receptor (beta chain) was sequenced within a study of cytomegalovirus exposure and HLA in healthy donors. Notes on this clone: Its matching antigen is unknown.

Study results and caveats: The authors enumerated around 150 TCR beta chains as linked to cytomegalovirus. Later analysis identified a missense DCLRE1C variant that was linked to TCR beta V- and J-gene trimming. Earlier results showed most TCR beta V segments being productive about 87% or about 30% of the time. In a later analysis, a genetic analysis reported fewer productive-TCR N-insertions in an Asian-associated ancestry cluster than the cohort average.

Amplification used 60 Vbeta primers and 13 Jbeta primers. The data were produced by immunoSEQ multiplex PCR, yet TCRdb's version contains in-frame clones alone and is incomplete. The sample carries some 220,000 clones, roughly four fifths recorded once. The CDR3 has 12 amino acids. Per the germline V gene, CDR1 is SGHTA and CDR2 is FQGNSA. J was trimmed by 8 bases and V by 5 bases; bases with no gene match: 5. The chain has TRBV7-2 and TRBJ1-1; 7 bases line up with TRBD1. The clonotype comes from a middle-aged woman in good health and CMV-seronegative. Sequencing was performed on PBMCs. CDR3 coding DNA: TGTGCCAGCAGCCCGAGGACAGGCGAAGCTTTCTTT. Amino acid sequence: CASSPRTGEAFF.